Each of the 26 T cell receptor beta chains below was sequenced from the same sample in a study of T cells in Graves' hyperthyroidism and ophthalmopathy. Amplification of TCR beta CDR3 regions was performed using RNA transcripts as template. The HTBI set primed first-round TCR CDR3 RT-PCR. TCRdb reprocessed the multiplex PCR reads via MiXCR and lists one record per CDR3 protein. The sample contains roughly 740,000 distinct CDR3 sequences, roughly 15% of which appear only once. Material for sequencing was blood. Receptor source: a man between 18 and 29 years old with Graves' hyperthyroidism.

The V call is TRBV10-3, the J call TRBJ2-1; 9 nucleotides line up with TRBD1. The CDR3 has 15 residues. The germline V gene encodes CDR1 ENHRY and CDR2 SYGVKD. V shed 4 bases and J 6 bases; nucleotides not matched to a gene: 7. CDR3 DNA sequence: TGTGCCATCAGTGGGTCGACAGGGGGGAGCAATGAGCAGTTCTTC. Its translation: CAISGSTGGSNEQFF.

V and J are TRBV28 and TRBJ1-2, with TRBD1 matching over 9 bases. This CDR3 comprises 13 residues. The trim removed 3 bases at V and 7 bases at J, leaving 3 bases unmatched. The germline CDR1 and CDR2 sequences are MDHEN and SYDVKM. Here the CDR3 DNA reads TGTGCCAGCAGTTTCGGGACAGGGCTTGGCTACACCTTC. The encoded protein is CASSFGTGLGYTF.

The chain combines TRBV4-1 with TRBJ2-1, with D possibly TRBD1 on 5 matching bases. The germline V and J ends were trimmed by 0 bases and 3 bases, with 15 bases remaining between them. Germline V CDR1 and CDR2: MGHRA, YSYEKL. This CDR3 contains 17 residues. CDR3 region: CASSQESDGALYNEQFF. The CDR3, as DNA: TGCGCCAGCAGCCAAGAGTCGGATGGGGCCCTCTACAATGAGCAGTTCTTC.

In this sample, this clonotype turned up a few times. The gene calls are TRBV6-1 and TRBJ2-1; maybe TRBD1 (5 bases). Germline CDR1 is MNHNS and CDR2 is SASEGT. The V end was cut by 7 bases, the J end by 5 bases, with 21 bases between. The CDR3 has 16 amino acids. This chain's CDR3 is CASTLRRGTTHNEQFF. Written as DNA, the CDR3 is TGTGCCAGCACCCTAAGAAGGGGTACTACTCACAATGAGCAGTTCTTC.

The V call is TRBV12-3 or TRBV12-4, the J call TRBJ1-2; 9 nucleotides line up with TRBD1. The junction had 10 bases not matched to a gene; V was cut back by 6 bases and J by 8 bases. The CDR3 loop spans 14 amino acids. In DNA, the CDR3 is TGTGCCAGCAGACCTCTCGGGACAGGGCGCGGCTACACCTTC. Protein sequence: CASRPLGTGRGYTF.

This clonotype was detected ten times or more. The chain combines TRBV12-3 or TRBV12-4 with TRBJ2-3; D may be TRBD2 (5 bases). CDR3 length: 13 amino acids. The ends were cut back, 2 bases at V and 4 bases at J, with 7 bases in the middle. The CDR3 DNA reads as TGTGCCAGCAGTTTACTGGAGGCAGATACGCAGTATTTT. Its translation is CASSLLEADTQYF.

This chain uses TRBV9 with TRBJ1-2; 7 nucleotides agree with TRBD1. Germline CDR1 reads SGDLS; CDR2 reads YYNGEE. Trimming took 4 bases from V and 4 from J; bases not matched to a gene: 7. The CDR3 runs 14 residues. CDR3 DNA sequence: TGTGCCAGCAGCCGCACAACAGGGGCCTATGGCTACACCTTC. It translates to CASSRTTGAYGYTF.

The sample holds one count of this clonotype. The conserved phenylalanine or tryptophan normally closing the CDR3 is absent here, so this likely arose from a read error. The V and J genes are TRBV7-9 and TRBJ2-5; no clear D gene. The CDR3 loop spans 13 amino acids. Germline V gives CDR1 SEHNR, CDR2 FQNEAQ (reference sequence). The V and J ends lost 0 bases and 7 bases respectively, with 9 bases between them. CDR3 sequence (DNA): TGTGCCAGCAGCTTAGCTAGCCCGAGGACCCAGTACCTC. Encoded protein: CASSLASPRTQYL.

This clonotype was found many times. This chain uses TRBV24-1 with TRBJ2-5; either TRBD1 or TRBD2 may supply D (5 bases each). Trimming pared 9 bases from V and 9 bases from J, leaving 22 bases between. This CDR3 is 14 amino acids long. Per the germline V gene, CDR1 is KGHDR and CDR2 is SFDVKD. CDR3 sequence (DNA): TGTGCCACCGCGAAAAAGCAGGCCCGAGGGGCCCAGTACTTC. Protein sequence: CATAKKQARGAQYF.

This clonotype was detected only a few times. The chain links TRBV5-1 to TRBJ2-1; no reliable D call. The V and J ends lost 1 base and 9 bases respectively, with 8 bases between them. The V gene's germline CDR1 is SGHRS and CDR2 YFSETQ. This CDR3 spans 12 amino acids. CDR3 in DNA: TGCGCCAGCAGCTTGATCGGCGGTGAGCAGTTCTTC. It encodes CASSLIGGEQFF.

The rearrangement joins TRBV20-1 to TRBJ2-3; the match to TRBD2 covers 12 bases. Germline CDR1 is DFQATT and CDR2 is SNEGSKA (reference sequence). The CDR3 runs 17 residues. V was pared by 5 bases and J by 0 bases, with 9 bases of the junction left unmatched. CDR3 nucleotides: TGCAGTGCTCTGGGGCCGGGACTAGCGGGTAGCACAGATACGCAGTATTTT. Protein sequence: CSALGPGLAGSTDTQYF.

This clonotype was seen many times. CDR3 protein: CAWSQAANEQFF. Written as DNA, the CDR3 is TGTGCCTGGAGTCAGGCCGCCAATGAGCAGTTCTTC. This rearrangement joins TRBV30 to TRBJ2-1, with unresolved D. V lost 2 bases and J lost 6, with 8 bases in between. In germline, CDR1 is GTSNPN, CDR2 SVGIG (reference sequence). This CDR3 has 12 residues.

In DNA form, the CDR3 reads TGTGCCAGCAGCCGGACAGGGTCGTCTAATGAAAAACTGTTTTTT. Translation gives CASSRTGSSNEKLFF. The chain is built from TRBV28 and TRBJ1-4; 8 bases map to TRBD1. Germline CDR1 is MDHEN and CDR2 is SYDVKM. V shed 6 bases, J shed 3 bases, and the junction held 6 bases outside the gene matches. The CDR3 spans 15 residues.

This clonotype was detected many times. V is TRBV30 and J is TRBJ1-1; possibly TRBD1 for D (5 bases). V shed 1 base and J shed 4 bases, with 13 bases lying between them. This CDR3 has 14 amino acids. CDR1 and CDR2 (germline): GTSNPN, SVGIG (reference sequence). CDR3 DNA: TGTGCCTGGAGTGAGAGGGCGCAGGGCACTGAAGCTTTCTTT. This sequence encodes CAWSERAQGTEAFF. The full variable domain, with the rest looked up from reference TRBV30 and TRBJ1-1, is SQTIHQWPATLVQPVGSPLSLECTVEGTSNPNLYWYRQAAGRGLQLLFYSVGIGQISSEVPQNLSASRPQDRQFILSSKKLLLSDSGFYLCAWSERAQGTEAFFGQGTRLTVV.

This clonotype was detected many times. This chain uses TRBV2 with TRBJ2-7; 7 nucleotides line up with TRBD2. This CDR3 contains 13 residues. The J segment lost 3 bases and the V segment lost 4 bases, leaving 3 bases of the junction unmatched. Germline V gene lookup returns CDR1 SNHLY and CDR2 FYNNEI. In DNA, the CDR3 is TGTGCCAGCAGTGTGGCGGGAGACTACGAGCAGTACTTC. This sequence encodes CASSVAGDYEQYF.

V and J are TRBV28 and TRBJ1-2; no reliable D call. The CDR3 is 12 residues long. Germline V gives CDR1 MDHEN, CDR2 SYDVKM. Trimming left V 7 bases short and J 4 bases short, with 10 bases between. The CDR3 loop is CASTFRSYGYTF. In DNA form, the CDR3 reads TGTGCCAGCACTTTCAGAAGCTATGGCTACACCTTC.

This clonotype was seen repeatedly, ten times or more. This chain joins TRBV20-1 and TRBJ2-5, with 7 positions matching TRBD2. With V trimmed by 0 bases and J by 2 bases, 15 bases remained unmatched. Germline CDR1 DFQATT, CDR2 SNEGSKA (reference sequence). There are 18 residues in the CDR3. As DNA, the CDR3 is TGCAGTGCTAGAGATACCCAGGGAGGGCTTCGACAGCAAGAGACCCAGTACTTC. Its protein is CSARDTQGGLRQQETQYF.

This clonotype was counted ten times or more. The chain carries TRBV7-8 and TRBJ1-5; unclear D gene. Per the germline V gene, CDR1 is SGHVS and CDR2 is FQNEAQ. V lost 1 base to trimming and J lost 5 bases, with 6 bases between them. The CDR3 is 13 residues long. CDR3 sequence (DNA): TGTGCCAGCAGCTTAGTGTCGGATCAGCCCCAGCATTTT. Translated, it gives CASSLVSDQPQHF.

There are a few counts of this clonotype. The chain uses TRBV19 and TRBJ1-2; no definite D call. This CDR3 is built from 15 residues. Germline V gene lookup returns CDR1 LNHDA and CDR2 SQIVND (reference sequence). V lost 4 bases and J 8 bases, leaving 20 bases between the germline ends. The CDR3: CASSSGSSSRYGYTF. The DNA for the CDR3 is TGTGCCAGTAGTAGTGGCAGCTCTTCCAGATACGGCTACACCTTC.

The chain links TRBV5-4 to TRBJ1-1, with D possibly TRBD1 on 6 matching bases. In germline, CDR1 is SGHNT, CDR2 YYREEE (reference sequence). Trimming stripped 0 bases from V and 1 base from J, with 10 bases between. CDR3 length equals 15 residues. CDR3 nucleotide sequence: TGTGCCAGCAGCTTGGAACAGGGCCGGAACACTGAAGCTTTCTTT. Translated, it gives CASSLEQGRNTEAFF.

This clonotype occurred many times. The genes are TRBV27 and TRBJ2-3; TRBD1 or TRBD2 may be the D gene (5 bases each). Germline CDR1 and CDR2: MNHEY and SMNVEV (reference sequence). V was cut by 6 bases and J by 7 bases, with 14 bases left in between. This CDR3 comprises 13 residues. The CDR3: CASSPGGGNTQYF. The CDR3 DNA follows: TGTGCCAGCAGCCCGGGTGGGGGAAATACGCAGTATTTT.

This clonotype was recorded at least ten times. The chain combines TRBV24-1 with TRBJ2-7, with a possible D match to TRBD1 (6 bases). CDR1 and CDR2 (germline): KGHDR, SFDVKD. Trimming removed 3 bases from V and 6 bases from J, with 17 bases in between. The CDR3 is 15 residues long. The CDR3 spells CATSDPKQGLTEQYF. CDR3 nucleotides: TGTGCCACCAGTGATCCAAAACAGGGTTTGACCGAGCAGTACTTC.

This clonotype occurred a few times. Here the CDR3 reads CASSYSMGTGELFF. In DNA form, the CDR3 reads TGTGCCAGCAGTTACTCGATGGGCACCGGGGAGCTGTTTTTT. J is TRBJ2-2 and V is TRBV6-2 or TRBV6-3, with D unclear. The CDR3 contains 14 residues. V was clipped by 0 bases and J by 4 bases, with 6 bases between them. Germline CDR1 is MNHEY and CDR2 is SVGEGT.

The chain uses TRBV6-2 or TRBV6-3 and TRBJ2-2; maybe TRBD2 (6 bases). Trimming cost V 6 bases and J 4 bases, with 12 bases left between them. The length of the CDR3 is 14 residues. Germline CDR1 reads MNHEY; CDR2 reads SVGEGT. The CDR3: CASRASVFTGELFF. Here the CDR3 DNA reads TGTGCCAGCAGAGCTAGCGTTTTCACCGGGGAGCTGTTTTTT.

This clonotype came up many times. This rearrangement joins TRBV7-3 to TRBJ1-1, with D possibly TRBD1 on 5 matching bases. There are 14 residues in the CDR3. Germline CDR1 SGHTA, CDR2 FQGTGA. The V end lost 5 bases, the J end lost 1 base, and 11 bases lay between the germline ends. CDR3 bases: TGTGCCAGCAGCCGGGGACGGGAGAACACTGAAGCTTTCTTT. Encoded protein: CASSRGRENTEAFF.

Many counts were recorded for this clonotype. The chain carries TRBV7-8 and TRBJ2-1; perhaps D is TRBD1 or TRBD2 (5 bases each). The CDR3 is made up of 18 amino acids. V was shortened by 5 bases and J by 0 bases, with 20 bases between the two germline ends. Germline V lookup: CDR1 SGHVS, CDR2 FQNEAQ. The CDR3 region has the DNA TGTGCCAGCAGCCCTCCCCGGGGCGGTCGTCTCTCCTACAATGAGCAGTTCTTC. Its translation is CASSPPRGGRLSYNEQFF.